Presented here are 29 T cell receptor beta chains from one specimen sequenced in a study of blood T cell repertoires in COVID-19. Profiling relied on immunoSEQ multiplex PCR, and the TCRdb table lists in-frame clones only, not all of them. The sample yields some 80,000 clones, about three quarters seen once. The sequenced sample was peripheral blood. The receptors derive from a woman older than 75 with active or convalescent COVID-19.

The gene calls are TRBV4-3 and TRBJ2-7, with D perhaps matching TRBD2 (5 bases). This CDR3 has 15 residues. The V end was cut by 0 bases, the J end by 0 bases, with 9 bases between. Germline CDR1 is LGHNA and CDR2 is YSLEER. CDR3 region: CASSQELASSYEQYF. The CDR3 nucleotides are TGCGCCAGCAGCCAAGAGTTAGCGAGCTCCTACGAGCAGTACTTC.

The chain links TRBV19 to TRBJ1-5, with D tentatively TRBD1 (6 bases). The length of the CDR3 is 15 residues. Looked up from germline, CDR1 is LNHDA and CDR2 is SQIVND (reference sequence). V shed 3 bases and J shed 6 bases, with 15 bases lying between them. CDR3 sequence: CASSMSRGEGQPQHF. CDR3 in DNA: TGTGCCAGTAGTATGAGCAGGGGAGAGGGTCAGCCCCAGCATTTT.

The chain couples TRBV7-8 to TRBJ2-1; TRBD2 agrees at 10 bases. Trimming removed 1 base from V and 12 bases from J; junction bases left unmatched: 9. The CDR3 spans 15 residues. Germline V lookup: CDR1 SGHVS, CDR2 FQNEAQ. CDR3 DNA: TGTGCCAGCAGCTTAGGTAGCGGGGGGCCCTGGGGGCAGTTCTTC. Translated, it gives CASSLGSGGPWGQFF.

This clone came up once. This rearrangement joins TRBV30 to TRBJ1-2; D perhaps matches TRBD1 (5 bases). Germline values: CDR1 GTSNPN, CDR2 SVGIG (reference sequence). Trimming pared 3 bases from V and 4 bases from J, leaving 18 bases between. The CDR3 contains 15 residues. CDR3 DNA sequence: TGTGCCTGGAGGGTCGGTCAGGGTATCGTCTATGGCTACACCTTC. Residues: CAWRVGQGIVYGYTF.

This chain's CDR3 is CASSLSGGAYGYTF. The DNA for the CDR3 is TGTGCCAGCAGTTTATCAGGCGGTGCCTATGGCTACACCTTC. This sequence joins TRBV27 and TRBJ1-2; D remains ambiguous. The germline V gene has CDR1 MNHEY and CDR2 SMNVEV (reference sequence). V shed 0 bases and J shed 4 bases, with 9 bases lying between them. The CDR3 covers 14 residues.

CDR3 DNA sequence: TGTGCCAGCAGCCTGACGGGAATTAATACTGAAGCTTTCTTT. Its protein is CASSLTGINTEAFF. The chain recombines TRBV5-4 with TRBJ1-1; D gene ambiguous. The length of the CDR3 is 14 residues. V dropped 4 bases and J dropped 5 bases, with 15 bases sitting between them. Germline CDR1 SGHNT, CDR2 YYREEE (reference sequence). The full variable domain, rest sourced from reference TRBV5-4 and TRBJ1-1, is ETGVTQSPTHLIKTRGQQVTLRCSSQSGHNTVSWYQQALGQGPQFIFQYYREEENGRGNFPPRFSGLQFPNYSSELNVNALELDDSALYLCASSLTGINTEAFFGQGTRLTVV.

The V and J genes are TRBV27 and TRBJ2-3; 9 nucleotides match TRBD2. V shed 0 bases, J shed 5 bases, and the junction held 6 bases outside the gene matches. This CDR3 has 16 amino acids. Germline V gene data show CDR1 as MNHEY and CDR2 as SMNVEV (reference sequence). CDR3 sequence: CASSLSQGLAVDTQYF. CDR3 DNA sequence: TGTGCCAGCAGTTTATCTCAGGGACTAGCAGTAGATACGCAGTATTTT.

The chain employs TRBV6-5 and TRBJ2-4; TRBD1 matches at 8 bases. The CDR3 spans 15 residues. Germline V lookup: CDR1 MNHEY, CDR2 SVGAGI. Trimming cost V 2 bases and J 7 bases; bases outside gene matches: 7. The CDR3 loop is CASSYRPGGANIQYF. CDR3 sequence (DNA): TGTGCCAGCAGTTACCGGCCAGGGGGCGCGAACATTCAGTACTTC.

This chain joins TRBV19 and TRBJ1-2; possibly TRBD1 for D (5 bases). CDR3 length equals 15 residues. Germline V gene lookup returns CDR1 LNHDA and CDR2 SQIVND (reference sequence). V was trimmed by 5 bases and J by 3 bases, leaving 16 bases between them. The CDR3 protein is CASSGQIGSDYGYTF. DNA of the CDR3: TGTGCCAGTAGTGGACAAATCGGGTCTGACTATGGCTACACCTTC.

To note about this clone: At one of its ends the junction is not consistent with the germline gene, which may arise from a read error. The chain uses TRBV7-7 and TRBJ2-1, with D tentatively TRBD2 (5 bases). CDR3 length: 15 amino acids. Germline lookup yields CDR1 SSHAT and CDR2 FNYEAQ (reference sequence). The CDR3 region has the DNA TGTGCTAGCAGCCCCACCGTGGGAGCGAGGAATGAGCAGTTCTTC. Residues: CASSPTVGARNEQFF.

The V call is TRBV4-1, the J call TRBJ2-1; no clear D gene. CDR1 MGHRA and CDR2 YSYEKL come from the germline V gene. The CDR3 has 17 amino acids. The V end was cut by 2 bases, the J end by 6 bases, with 20 bases between. Here the CDR3 reads CASSQHPSLSSVNEQFF. CDR3 bases: TGCGCCAGCAGCCAACATCCTAGTCTCTCGAGTGTCAATGAGCAGTTCTTC.

The V call is TRBV5-1, the J call TRBJ2-2, with D hard to call. Germline V CDR1 and CDR2: SGHRS, YFSETQ. The CDR3 spans 16 residues. V was shortened by 4 bases and J by 2 bases, with 15 bases between the two germline ends. CDR3 loop: CASSPDRVTNTGELFF. The CDR3 DNA is TGCGCCAGCAGCCCCGACCGGGTAACTAACACCGGGGAGCTGTTTTTT. Full variable domain (outside the CDR3, taken from reference TRBV5-1 and TRBJ2-2): KAGVTQTPRYLIKTRGQQVTLSCSPISGHRSVSWYQQTPGQGLQFLFEYFSETQRNKGNFPGRFSGRQFSNSRSEMNVSTLELGDSALYLCASSPDRVTNTGELFFGEGSRLTVL.

This chain joins TRBV6-5 and TRBJ1-5; D is possibly TRBD1 (5 bases). The CDR3 is 14 residues long. CDR1 is MNHEY and CDR2 is SVGAGI in the germline V gene. The ends were cut back, 6 bases at V and 5 bases at J, with 14 bases in the middle. CDR3 sequence (DNA): TGTGCCAGCAGCCTAGGGGTGTGGGATCAGCCCCAGCATTTT. Translated: CASSLGVWDQPQHF.

The chain employs TRBV7-2 and TRBJ2-7; 9 positions match TRBD2. Germline V CDR1 and CDR2: SGHTA, FQGNSA. V shed 0 bases and J 2 bases; nucleotides not matched to a gene: 5. The CDR3 has 16 amino acids. The CDR3 loop is CASSLAGVAGAYEQYF. The CDR3 DNA sequence: TGTGCCAGCAGCTTAGCTGGGGTAGCGGGGGCCTACGAGCAGTACTTC.

The V and J genes are TRBV9 and TRBJ2-1; 9 nucleotides line up with TRBD1. The ends lost 2 bases at V and 8 bases at J; junction bases unmatched: 5. There are 14 residues in the CDR3. The germline CDR1 and CDR2 sequences are SGDLS and YYNGEE. CDR3 residues: CASSVGTGIDEQFF. The CDR3 bases are TGTGCCAGCAGCGTTGGGACAGGGATAGATGAGCAGTTCTTC. Based on the CDR3 plus reference TRBV9 and TRBJ2-1, the full variable domain is DSGVTQTPKHLITATGQRVTLRCSPRSGDLSVYWYQQSLDQGLQFLIQYYNGEERAKGNILERFSAQQFPDLHSELNLSSLELGDSALYFCASSVGTGIDEQFFGPGTRLTVL.

The gene calls are TRBV7-9 and TRBJ1-5, with D possibly TRBD1 on 5 matching bases. V dropped 5 bases and J dropped 5 bases, with 10 bases sitting between them. The CDR3 has 13 residues. The V gene's germline CDR1 is SEHNR and CDR2 FQNEAQ (reference sequence). Here the CDR3 reads CASSQVRDQPQHF. CDR3 DNA: TGTGCCAGCAGCCAAGTCAGGGATCAGCCCCAGCATTTT.

This sequence joins TRBV7-9 and TRBJ1-4; D unresolved. The CDR3 contains 15 residues. The germline V gene encodes CDR1 SEHNR and CDR2 FQNEAQ (reference sequence). V lost 2 bases to trimming and J lost 7 bases, with 14 bases between them. For the CDR3, the DNA is TGTGCCAGCAGCTTAAACGTGGAACCGGGTGAAAAACTGTTTTTT. Translated, it gives CASSLNVEPGEKLFF.

This clone was observed a few times. The CDR3 is CASSLGGGAYGYTF. The CDR3 DNA follows: TGCGCCAGCAGCTTGGGTGGCGGAGCCTATGGCTACACCTTC. The chain employs TRBV5-1 and TRBJ1-2, with D unresolved. Germline V gene data show CDR1 as SGHRS and CDR2 as YFSETQ. V lost 0 bases and J 4 bases, leaving 10 bases between the germline ends. There are 14 residues in the CDR3.

This clone was recorded at least ten times. At one end, the junction sequence differs from germline, possibly due to a read error. The chain links TRBV7-7 to TRBJ1-6; 7 bases line up with TRBD1. Germline V gene sequence: CDR1 SSHAT, CDR2 FNYEAQ (reference sequence). The CDR3 length is 15 residues. The CDR3 region has the DNA TGTGCTAGCAGCTTAAGCCGGGACAGTAATTCACCCCTCCACTTT. It translates to CASSLSRDSNSPLHF.

The CDR3 DNA sequence: TGTGCCAGCAGCGTAGAAGGGAGTAACACCGGGGAGCTGTTTTTT. This sequence encodes CASSVEGSNTGELFF. The chain has TRBV9 and TRBJ2-2; D may be TRBD2 (5 bases). V lost 0 bases and J 2 bases, leaving 8 bases between the germline ends. The CDR3 contains 15 residues. The germline V gene has CDR1 SGDLS and CDR2 YYNGEE.

The chain carries TRBV4-3 and TRBJ2-3; 12 nucleotides align to TRBD2. The ends lost 1 base at V and 4 bases at J; junction bases unmatched: 6. The length of the CDR3 is 17 residues. Germline CDR1 LGHNA, CDR2 YSLEER. Here the CDR3 reads CASSQGSSGGAADTQYF. The CDR3 bases are TGCGCCAGCAGCCAAGGGTCTAGCGGGGGGGCCGCAGATACGCAGTATTTT.

The chain carries TRBV28 and TRBJ1-1; 7 bases map to TRBD1. From germline, CDR1 is MDHEN and CDR2 SYDVKM. The CDR3 is 13 amino acids. V was pared by 6 bases and J by 10 bases, with 11 bases of the junction left unmatched. CDR3 DNA sequence: TGTGCCAGCAGACCTCAGGGGGACTTTGCAGCTTTCTTT. The encoded protein is CASRPQGDFAAFF.

J is TRBJ1-1 and V is TRBV30; TRBD1 agrees at 8 bases. The CDR3 sequence is 13 residues long. J gave up 9 bases and V 1 base, and 7 bases lay outside the gene matches. Germline V gene lookup returns CDR1 GTSNPN and CDR2 SVGIG (reference sequence). Written as DNA, the CDR3 is TGTGCCTGGAGTGCCGGGACAGGTTCTAAAGCTTTCTTT. Amino acid sequence: CAWSAGTGSKAFF. Supplemented by reference TRBV30 and TRBJ1-1, the full variable domain reads SQTIHQWPATLVQPVGSPLSLECTVEGTSNPNLYWYRQAAGRGLQLLFYSVGIGQISSEVPQNLSASRPQDRQFILSSKKLLLSDSGFYLCAWSAGTGSKAFFGQGTRLTVV.

The rearrangement joins TRBV18 to TRBJ2-7; D is possibly TRBD2 (6 bases). The germline V and J ends were trimmed by 2 bases and 5 bases, with 10 bases remaining between them. This CDR3 is built from 13 residues. Germline-derived CDR1 and CDR2 are KGHSH and LQKENI. The DNA for the CDR3 is TGTGCCAGCTCACCAGAGGAGGGTAACGAGCAGTACTTC. It translates to CASSPEEGNEQYF.

The CDR3 DNA reads TGTGCCAGCAGCGTAACGACTGAGAATTCACCCCTCCACTTT. It yields the protein CASSVTTENSPLHF. This chain joins TRBV9 and TRBJ1-6; D unclear. This CDR3 comprises 14 residues. The germline V gene has CDR1 SGDLS and CDR2 YYNGEE. V lost 1 base and J lost 7, with 9 bases in between. Full variable domain (rest looked up from reference TRBV9 and TRBJ1-6): DSGVTQTPKHLITATGQRVTLRCSPRSGDLSVYWYQQSLDQGLQFLIQYYNGEERAKGNILERFSAQQFPDLHSELNLSSLELGDSALYFCASSVTTENSPLHFGNGTRLTVT.

This clone has a handful of counts. V gene TRBV6-1 combines with J gene TRBJ1-2; no clear D. V shed 4 bases and J shed 6 bases, with 21 bases lying between them. The CDR3 runs 16 residues. Germline V CDR1 and CDR2: MNHNS, SASEGT. The CDR3 bases are TGTGCCAGCAGTGGGGTTGGTACAGCTTTTTTGGATGGCTACACCTTC. This sequence encodes CASSGVGTAFLDGYTF.

The chain combines TRBV7-9 with TRBJ2-4, with D possibly TRBD1 on 6 matching bases. The germline V gene has CDR1 SEHNR and CDR2 FQNEAQ (reference sequence). V shed 4 bases and J shed 15 bases, with 22 bases lying between them. The CDR3 spans 14 residues. The CDR3 region has the DNA TGTGCCAGCAGCTCAAACACGAACAGGGTCTTCCCGTACTTC. Its protein product is CASSSNTNRVFPYF.

The sample holds one count of this clone. The chain uses TRBV7-6 and TRBJ2-5; 8 bases are shared with TRBD1. Trimming at V came to 2 bases and at J to 3 bases, leaving 2 bases not matched to a gene. CDR1 SGHVS and CDR2 FNYEAQ come from the germline V gene. The CDR3 totals 14 residues. The CDR3 here is CASSLPGGEETQYF. In DNA form, the CDR3 reads TGTGCCAGCAGCTTACCAGGGGGCGAAGAGACCCAGTACTTC.

The chain combines TRBV27 with TRBJ1-5; weak D call: TRBD1 (5 bases). Germline assignment: CDR1 MNHEY and CDR2 SMNVEV (reference sequence). This CDR3 has 13 residues. The V gene lost 7 bases and the J gene lost 9 bases, with 16 bases spanning the gap. The chain's CDR3 is CASISWGRGPQHF. CDR3 coding DNA: TGTGCCAGCATCTCTTGGGGGAGGGGGCCCCAGCATTTT.